This T cell receptor beta chain was retrieved from a study of blood T cell repertoires in COVID-19. Seattle's enrolled individuals joined amid active infection and were then monitored longitudinally. Data came from immunoSEQ multiplex PCR; TCRdb stores just in-frame clones and leaves some out. The repertoire holds 150,000 to 200,000 clones, 65% to 85% seen once, with about 6.7% in the top ten. V lost 4 bases and J 1 base, leaving 17 bases between the germline ends. The CDR3 runs to 15 residues. Germline V CDR1 and CDR2: SQVTM, ANQGSEA. The chain employs TRBV29-1 and TRBJ2-7; TRBD1 is a possible D gene (6 bases). The specimen sequenced was peripheral blood. The TCR originated in a woman aged 40 to 55 with COVID-19, enrolled during active disease. CDR3 protein: CSVAGTQGTSYEQYF. The CDR3 region has the DNA TGCAGCGTTGCGGGCACGCAGGGGACGTCCTACGAGCAGTACTTC.